Listed below are T cell receptor beta chains from one sample, sequenced in a study of T cells in localized non-small cell lung cancer. Here immunoSEQ multiplex PCR was the method, and the copy in TCRdb shows in-frame clones only, minus some. The table has approximately 83,000 clones, 88% seen once. The sample in question was peripheral blood, obtained before any cancer treatment. The receptors were gathered from a woman aged 40-70 years with stage I squamous cell lung carcinoma. Each CDR3 is given with its conserved first and last residue. D genes are given only for firm matches. Rows may omit the clone size; those that give it use once, few, many or a size class.

>TRBJ1-1|-|-|TRBV5-6
TGTGCCAGCAGCGAAACAGGGATCTCAGAAGCTTTCTTT
CASSETGISEAFF
>TRBJ1-2|few|TRBD1|TRBV6-5
TGTGCCAGCAGGCCCGGACAGGGGGTGAAGGGCTACACCTTC
CASRPGQGVKGYTF
>TRBJ2-5|-|TRBD2|TRBV30
TGTGCCTCCGCAGCGGGGGAGACCCAGTACTTC
CASAAGETQYF
>TRBJ1-2|once|TRBD1|TRBV19
TGTGCCAGTAGTATAGGCCCCCGGACAGGGATCTATGGCTACACCTTC
CASSIGPRTGIYGYTF
>TRBJ1-4|once|-|TRBV30
TGTGCCTGGAGTGTTAACAATGAAAAACTGTTTTTT
CAWSVNNEKLFF
>TRBJ1-5|-|-|TRBV2
TGTGCCAGCAGTGAAGCGCTTCGGGGCGATCAGCCCCAGCATTTT
CASSEALRGDQPQHF
>TRBJ2-1|-|-|TRBV2
TGTGCCAGCAGTGCCTACAATGAGCAGTTCTTC
CASSAYNEQFF
>TRBJ2-3|few|-|TRBV18
TGTGCCAGCTCACCCCCAGGAAGCACAGATACGCAGTATTTT
CASSPPGSTDTQYF
>TRBJ1-6|once|TRBD1|TRBV5-4
TGTGCCAGCAGCTCGGGACAGCAGAATTCACCCCTCCACTTT
CASSSGQQNSPLHF
>TRBJ1-5|-|-|TRBV23-1
TGCGCCAGCTTCCGGGGGCGTTATAATCAGCCCCAGCATTTT
CASFRGRYNQPQHF
>TRBJ2-5|-|-|TRBV5-1
TGCGCCAGCAGGAAGGACAGTCCGGCAAGGGAGACCCAGTACTTC
CASRKDSPARETQYF
>TRBJ1-4|-|-|TRBV2
TGTGCCAGCAGTAAAGGGCGGGGAGCTAATGAAAAACTGTTTTTT
CASSKGRGANEKLFF
>TRBJ1-4|-|-|TRBV5-1
TGCGCCAGCAGCTTGGACACTTCAACTAATGAAAAACTGTTTTTT
CASSLDTSTNEKLFF
>TRBJ2-7|-|-|TRBV5-1
TGCGCCTCCCGGGGGGCGGTCTACGAGCAGTACTTC
CASRGAVYEQYF
>TRBJ1-5|-|-|TRBV30
TGTGCCTGGGCCAGGACGGTCAATCAGCCCCAGCATTTT
CAWARTVNQPQHF
>TRBJ2-1|-|TRBD1|TRBV30
TGTGCCTGGAGCCTCGGACAGGGATCCTACAATGAGCAGTTCTTC
CAWSLGQGSYNEQFF
>TRBJ1-1|-|-|TRBV4-1
TGCGCCAGCAGCCAAGAGAGGGTAACCACTGAAGCTTTCTTT
CASSQERVTTEAFF
>TRBJ2-2|-|-|TRBV21-1
TGTGCCAGCAGCAAAGGTAAGGGCAGGGAGAACACCGGGGAGCTGTTTTTT
CASSKGKGRENTGELFF
>TRBJ1-5|-|-|TRBV2
TGTGCCAGCAGTGAAGGGACCGCGCTGGGGCCCCAGCATTTT
CASSEGTALGPQHF
>TRBJ2-7|-|TRBD1|TRBV29-1
TGCAGCGCCTCAGGTGGGACAGGAGGCTACGAGCAGTACTTC
CSASGGTGGYEQYF
>TRBJ2-4|-|-|TRBV27
TGTGCCAGCAGTGAATTCCTAGCCAAAAACATTCAGTACTTC
CASSEFLAKNIQYF
>TRBJ2-3|-|-|TRBV6-5
TGTGCCAGCAGTTACTCGGCAGGACGCAGCACAGATACGCAGTATTTT
CASSYSAGRSTDTQYF
>TRBJ2-1|-|-|TRBV5-1
TGCGCCAGCAGCTTGGGTCCGAACAATGAGCAGTTCTTC
CASSLGPNNEQFF
>TRBJ1-6|once|TRBD1|TRBV30
TGTGCCTGGCGGGCGCGGGACAGGGGTTCACCCCTCCACTTT
CAWRARDRGSPLHF
>TRBJ1-6|once|-|TRBV5-1
TGCGCCAGCAGCTTGGTTTGGGGCGGGGGAGATTCACCCCTCCACTTT
CASSLVWGGGDSPLHF
>TRBJ1-2|-|-|TRBV2
TGTGCCAGCAGTGGGGCAGGGGATTTAGATGGCTACACCTTC
CASSGAGDLDGYTF
>TRBJ2-3|-|TRBD1|TRBV2
TGTGCCAGCAGGCGGACAGGGGGAAGGACAGATACGCAGTATTTT
CASRRTGGRTDTQYF
>TRBJ2-5|-|-|TRBV6-5
TGTGCCAGCAGTTACTCGCCTCCGAGGGGGGGCGAGACCCAGTACTTC
CASSYSPPRGGETQYF
>TRBJ1-6|-|-|TRBV6-5
TGTGCCAGCAGCCTGAATTCACCCCTCCACTTT
CASSLNSPLHF
>TRBJ1-2|few|-|TRBV29-1
TGCAGCGGAACAGCACCCTGGGGTGGCTACACCTTC
CSGTAPWGGYTF
>TRBJ2-5|-|-|TRBV7-9
TGTGCCAGCAGCTCTACGGAGGAGACCCAGTACTTC
CASSSTEETQYF
>TRBJ1-5|-|-|TRBV6-1
TGTGCCAGCAGTGAAGGGGAGGGGTCCCCGTCGGCCCAGCATTTT
CASSEGEGSPSAQHF
>TRBJ1-2|-|-|TRBV15
TGTGCCACCAGCAGAGATCTAGGGGTAGGGCGCGGCTACACCTTC
CATSRDLGVGRGYTF
>TRBJ2-5|once|TRBD2|TRBV7-2
TGTGCCAGCAGCTTAGGACTAGCGGGGGGTCAAGAGACCCAGTACTTC
CASSLGLAGGQETQYF
>TRBJ2-1|few|-|TRBV10-2
TGCGCCAGCAGTGTAAGCGGTAACAATGAGCAGTTCTTC
CASSVSGNNEQFF
>TRBJ1-1|-|-|TRBV6-4
TGTGCCAGCAGTAGGACCAAGGGCACTGAAGCTTTCTTT
CASSRTKGTEAFF
>TRBJ1-2|-|-|TRBV15
TGTGCCACCAGCAGAGGTGTGATGGGGGAGGGTGGCTACACCTTC
CATSRGVMGEGGYTF
>TRBJ2-3|-|-|TRBV7-3
TGTGCCAGCAGCTTATATCCGACAGATACGCAGTATTTT
CASSLYPTDTQYF
>TRBJ2-7|-|-|TRBV7-9
TGTGCCAGCAGCTTAATTCGGGATATCAGCTCCTACGAGCAGTACTTC
CASSLIRDISSYEQYF
>TRBJ1-1|once|TRBD1|TRBV9
TGTGCCAGCAGCCCGACAGGGATATGGAACACTGAAGCTTTCTTT
CASSPTGIWNTEAFF
>TRBJ1-5|-|-|TRBV4-1
TGCGCCAGCAGCCCGCAGAGGAATCAGCCCCAGCATTTT
CASSPQRNQPQHF
>TRBJ1-5|few|TRBD1|TRBV19
TGTGCCAGTAGTAGCTTCTCCCAGGGGGCTGGAAATCAGCCCCAGCATTTT
CASSSFSQGAGNQPQHF
>TRBJ2-5|-|TRBD1|TRBV15
TGTGCCACCAGCAGGCTCCAGGGGGCAGGGCGAGAGACCCAGTACTTC
CATSRLQGAGRETQYF
>TRBJ1-3|few|-|TRBV10-2
TGCGCCAGCAGTGAAAGGGGAGGGGGAAAGTCTGGAAACACCATATATTTT
CASSERGGGKSGNTIYF
>TRBJ1-6|-|-|TRBV19
TGTGCCAGTGGATTCCGACGGACATCTAATTCACCCCTCCACTTT
CASGFRRTSNSPLHF
>TRBJ2-7|-|-|TRBV21-1
TGTGCCAGCAGCAAAGTTAGAGGTAGGGGGAGCAACGAGCAGTACTTC
CASSKVRGRGSNEQYF
>TRBJ2-7|-|-|TRBV9
TGTGCCAGCAGCATGGCCGGGACGGAGACCTACGAGCAGTACTTC
CASSMAGTETYEQYF
>TRBJ1-5|-|-|TRBV2
TGTGCCAGCAGTCAGGACAGCTATAGCAATCAGCCCCAGCATTTT
CASSQDSYSNQPQHF
>TRBJ1-1|-|-|TRBV10-3
TGTGCCATCAGTGAGTCGAGACAGGACACTGAAGCTTTCTTT
CAISESRQDTEAFF
>TRBJ2-7|-|-|TRBV19
TGTGCCAGTAGTCCCCAGAGAGGGGTCAGGAGTCCCTACGAGCAGTACTTC
CASSPQRGVRSPYEQYF
>TRBJ2-1|-|TRBD2|TRBV7-9
TGTGCCAGCAGCTTAGCGGAGACTAGCGGGGGGGCCCCGTTCTTC
CASSLAETSGGAPFF
>TRBJ1-2|few|-|TRBV29-1
TGCAGCGTTGAAGTGGGGACCTATGGCTACACCTTC
CSVEVGTYGYTF
>TRBJ2-1|-|TRBD2|TRBV2
TGTGCCAGCGGGACTAGCGGGGGGCGTGAGCAGTTCTTC
CASGTSGGREQFF
>TRBJ1-4|-|TRBD1|TRBV7-9
TGTGCCAGCACCGTTGCGGGACAGAATGAAAAACTGTTTTTT
CASTVAGQNEKLFF
>TRBJ1-1|-|-|TRBV2
TGTGCCAGCAGCCTGGACAGAATGAACACTGAAGCTTTCTTT
CASSLDRMNTEAFF
>TRBJ1-1|-|-|TRBV29-1
TGCAGCGTTGAAGAGGGACACTTGAACACTGAAGCTTTCTTT
CSVEEGHLNTEAFF
>TRBJ1-1|-|-|TRBV30
TGTGCGGCTTGTGTGCAGATGAACACTGAAGCTTTCTTT
CAACVQMNTEAFF
>TRBJ2-2|-|-|TRBV5-1
TGCGCCAGCAGCGTAGGGATGAACACCGGGGAGCTGTTTTTT
CASSVGMNTGELFF
>TRBJ2-2|-|-|TRBV9
TGTGCCAGCAGCGTCTCCAGGGGGGTTCGGGACACCGGGGAGCTGTTTTTT
CASSVSRGVRDTGELFF
>TRBJ2-1|-|-|TRBV4-1
TGCGCCAGCAGCCAAGATCTCGGTGTGAATGAGCAGTTCTTC
CASSQDLGVNEQFF